Listed here are 14 T cell receptor beta chains from one sample, sequenced in a study of blood T cell repertoires in COVID-19. The assay was immunoSEQ multiplex PCR, and TCRdb's table has in-frame clones only and misses some. The table records more than 140,000 clones, 84% of them present only once. Sequenced input: peripheral blood. These TCRs come from a woman in her forties or fifties in a cohort sampled during active or convalescent COVID-19.

The V call is TRBV5-6, the J call TRBJ1-2, with TRBD1 matching over 10 bases. The CDR3 is 15 amino acids. V shed 4 bases and J 7 bases; nucleotides not matched to a gene: 10. Germline loops: CDR1 SGHDT, CDR2 YYEEEE. The CDR3 DNA reads as TGTGCCAGCAGCCTGGGACAGGGGCTAGGGGGTGGCTACACCTTC. Translation gives CASSLGQGLGGGYTF.

The chain joins TRBV19 to TRBJ2-2, with 9 bases identical to TRBD1. The CDR3 is 15 amino acids. Germline trimming cut 5 bases from V and 7 bases from J; bases unmatched to any gene: 8. Looked up from germline, CDR1 is LNHDA and CDR2 is SQIVND (reference sequence). CDR3 in amino acids: CASSPGQGFIGELFF. The CDR3 DNA follows: TGTGCCAGTAGTCCGGGACAGGGTTTCATCGGGGAGCTGTTTTTT.

The rearrangement links TRBV12-3 or TRBV12-4 to TRBJ2-1, with a tentative D call TRBD1 (6 bases). The ends were cut back, 8 bases at V and 6 bases at J, with 14 bases in the middle. The CDR3 totals 13 residues. The CDR3 here is CASETGSGNEQFF. In nucleotides, the CDR3 is TGTGCCAGCGAAACAGGGTCCGGCAATGAGCAGTTCTTC.

The chain recombines TRBV6-5 with TRBJ1-2; D is ambiguous. The germline gives CDR1 MNHEY, CDR2 SVGAGI. V lost 6 bases, J lost 6 bases, and 5 bases lay in between. The CDR3 is 10 amino acids. The CDR3: CASRSDGYTF. CDR3 DNA sequence: TGTGCCAGCAGGAGTGATGGCTACACCTTC.

The chain couples TRBV6-2 or TRBV6-3 to TRBJ1-4, with TRBD1 identical over 7 bases. CDR1 is MNHEY and CDR2 is SVGEGT in the germline V gene. This CDR3 has 16 amino acids. Trimming took 0 bases from V and 5 from J; bases not matched to a gene: 6. For the CDR3, the DNA is TGTGCCAGCAGTTACTCACGCCGGGACAGAAATGAAAAACTGTTTTTT. Its protein product is CASSYSRRDRNEKLFF.

The chain combines TRBV6-6 with TRBJ1-2, with D uncertain. This CDR3 is 16 amino acids long. V was shortened by 6 bases and J by 0 bases, with 17 bases between the two germline ends. Germline V gene lookup returns CDR1 MNHNY and CDR2 SVGAGI (reference sequence). The CDR3 bases are TGTGCCAGCAGCAAACGAGAGGGCCTTACTAACTATGGCTACACCTTC. This sequence encodes CASSKREGLTNYGYTF.

For this clone: No DNA is shown, since the ends of the CDR3 on it are uncertain; the CDR3 is the one TCRdb lists. This chain links TRBV6-1 with TRBJ1-1; the DNA was not compared with TRBD1, the D call given in the table. With termini counted, the CDR3 has 15 amino acids. Germline CDR1 is MNHNS and CDR2 is SASEGT. The CDR3 protein is CASILGRPMNTEAFF.

This clone has a single count. The V gene is TRBV28, the J gene TRBJ1-4; 9 nucleotides align to TRBD1. Germline loops: CDR1 MDHEN, CDR2 SYDVKM. Trimming took 8 bases from V and 7 from J; bases not matched to a gene: 11. The CDR3 has 15 amino acids. The DNA for the CDR3 is TGTGCCAGCCGTGGACAAGGGACAGGGAGTGAAAAACTGTTTTTT. Translated, it gives CASRGQGTGSEKLFF.

V usage is TRBV2 and J usage is TRBJ2-3; no clear D gene. There are 15 residues in the CDR3. Germline V CDR1 and CDR2: SNHLY, FYNNEI. V was pared by 3 bases and J by 5 bases, with 15 bases between. CDR3 in DNA: TGTGCCAGCAGTGACAGTGGGCTCATCGGAGATACGCAGTATTTT. It yields the protein CASSDSGLIGDTQYF.

This clone was observed a handful of times. This rearrangement joins TRBV10-3 to TRBJ2-5; 9 nucleotides match TRBD2. The V gene end was trimmed by 1 base and the J gene end by 1 base; junction bases not matched to a gene: 7. The CDR3 sequence is 17 residues long. The germline CDR1 and CDR2 sequences are ENHRY and SYGVKD. Here the CDR3 reads CAISEFGRGGLQETQYF. CDR3 sequence (DNA): TGTGCCATCAGTGAGTTCGGGCGGGGGGGCCTCCAAGAGACCCAGTACTTC.

This sequence joins TRBV7-3 and TRBJ2-5; TRBD1 matches 9 bases. V gave up 2 bases and J gave up 5 bases; unmatched junction bases: 6. Germline V CDR1 and CDR2: SGHTA, FQGTGA. CDR3 length: 15 amino acids. The CDR3 DNA reads as TGTGCCAGCAGCTTAGGTGGGACAGGGTTCGAGACCCAGTACTTC. The encoded protein is CASSLGGTGFETQYF.

The table lists this clone with a count of one. The rearrangement links TRBV18 to TRBJ1-1, with TRBD1 identical over 7 bases. The germline V gene encodes CDR1 KGHSH and CDR2 LQKENI. The CDR3 runs to 15 residues. Trimming removed 5 bases from V and 5 bases from J; junction bases left unmatched: 11. Here the CDR3 reads CASSAYSGGPTEAFF. CDR3 coding DNA: TGTGCCAGCTCAGCGTACTCAGGGGGGCCGACTGAAGCTTTCTTT.

V usage is TRBV19 and J usage is TRBJ1-2; possible D gene TRBD1, 6 bases. Looked up from germline, CDR1 is LNHDA and CDR2 is SQIVND (reference sequence). V lost 3 bases and J lost 8, with 13 bases in between. The CDR3 length is 13 residues. CDR3 residues: CASSIGRGKGYTF. The CDR3 DNA sequence: TGTGCCAGTAGTATTGGCAGGGGCAAGGGCTACACCTTC.

The rearrangement uses TRBV4-1 and TRBJ1-2; D gene uncertain. Trimming shortened V by 0 bases and J by 2 bases, and 13 bases separated the two germline ends. CDR3 length: 16 residues. Germline V gene data show CDR1 as MGHRA and CDR2 as YSYEKL. CDR3 sequence (DNA): TGCGCCAGCAGCCAAGATGGATACAGAACGAACTATGGCTACACCTTC. Its protein is CASSQDGYRTNYGYTF.